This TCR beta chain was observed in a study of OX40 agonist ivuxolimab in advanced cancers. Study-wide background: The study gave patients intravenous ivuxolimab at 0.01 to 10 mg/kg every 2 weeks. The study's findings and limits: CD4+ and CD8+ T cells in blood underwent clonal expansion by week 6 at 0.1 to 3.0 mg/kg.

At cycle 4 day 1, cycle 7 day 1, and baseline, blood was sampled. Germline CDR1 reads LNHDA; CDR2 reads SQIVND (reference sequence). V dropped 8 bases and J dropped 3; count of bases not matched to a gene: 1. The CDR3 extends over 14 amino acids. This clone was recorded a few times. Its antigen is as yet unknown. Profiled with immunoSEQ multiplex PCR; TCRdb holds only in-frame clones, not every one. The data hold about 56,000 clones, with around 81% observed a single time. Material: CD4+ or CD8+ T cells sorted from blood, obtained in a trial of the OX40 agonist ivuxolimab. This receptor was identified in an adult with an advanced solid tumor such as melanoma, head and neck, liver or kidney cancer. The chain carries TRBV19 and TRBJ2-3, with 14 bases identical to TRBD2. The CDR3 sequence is CASGTSGGTDTQYF. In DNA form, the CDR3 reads TGTGCCAGTGGGACTAGCGGGGGAACAGATACGCAGTATTTT.